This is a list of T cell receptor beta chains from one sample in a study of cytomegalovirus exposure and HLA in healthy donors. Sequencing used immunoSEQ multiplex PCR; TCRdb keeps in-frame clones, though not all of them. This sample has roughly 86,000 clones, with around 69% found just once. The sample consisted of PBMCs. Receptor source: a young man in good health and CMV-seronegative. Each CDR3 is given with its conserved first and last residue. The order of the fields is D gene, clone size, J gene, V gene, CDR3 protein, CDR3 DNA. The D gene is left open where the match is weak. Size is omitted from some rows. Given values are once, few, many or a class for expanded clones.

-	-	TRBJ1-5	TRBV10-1	CASIMGGINQPQHF	TGCGCCAGCATCATGGGGGGGATCAATCAGCCCCAGCATTTT
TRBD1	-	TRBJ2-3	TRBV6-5	CAIGQGFGSTDTQYF	TGTGCCATAGGACAGGGGTTTGGGAGCACAGATACGCAGTATTTT
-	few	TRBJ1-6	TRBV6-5	CATLRGVNSPLHF	TGTGCCACCCTACGGGGAGTCAATTCACCCCTCCACTTT
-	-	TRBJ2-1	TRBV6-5	CASSYSIGLPGEQFF	TGTGCCAGCAGTTACTCGATCGGGCTCCCGGGGGAGCAGTTCTTC
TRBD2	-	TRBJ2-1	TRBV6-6	CASSYSTSGYNEQFF	TGTGCCAGCAGTTACTCGACTAGCGGATACAATGAGCAGTTCTTC
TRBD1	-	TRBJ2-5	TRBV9	CASSVKGTGQETQYF	TGTGCCAGCAGCGTGAAAGGGACAGGGCAAGAGACCCAGTACTTC
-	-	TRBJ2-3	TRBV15	CATGYARRDTQYF	TGTGCCACCGGTTATGCGAGGAGAGATACGCAGTATTTT
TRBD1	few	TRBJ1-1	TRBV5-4	CASSPQQGTYTEAFF	TGTGCCAGCAGCCCTCAACAGGGGACGTACACTGAAGCTTTCTTT
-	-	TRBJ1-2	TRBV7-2	CASSPDLDSSYGYTF	TGTGCCAGCAGCCCAGATCTGGACAGTTCCTATGGCTACACCTTC
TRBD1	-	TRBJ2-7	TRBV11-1	CASSSPGTGAYEQYF	TGTGCCAGCAGCTCCCCAGGGACAGGGGCCTACGAGCAGTACTTC
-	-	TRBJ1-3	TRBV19	CASSSPGNTIYF	TGTGCCAGTAGCAGTCCTGGAAACACCATATATTTT
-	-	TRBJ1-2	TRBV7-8	CASSSFGGFNYGYTF	TGTGCCAGCAGCTCGTTCGGGGGATTTAACTATGGCTACACCTTC
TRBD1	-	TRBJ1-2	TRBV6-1	CASSVSGGAGYGYTF	TGTGCCAGCAGTGTCTCAGGGGGCGCGGGCTATGGCTACACCTTC
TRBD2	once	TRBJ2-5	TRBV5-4	CASSPRGTSGETQYF	TGTGCCAGCAGCCCCCGGGGGACTAGCGGAGAGACCCAGTACTTC
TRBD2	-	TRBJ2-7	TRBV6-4	CASSPELAGAYEQYF	TGTGCCAGCAGTCCGGAACTAGCGGGGGCTTACGAGCAGTACTTC
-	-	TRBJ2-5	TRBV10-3	CANRGSRQETQYF	TGTGCCAATAGGGGCAGTCGCCAAGAGACCCAGTACTTC
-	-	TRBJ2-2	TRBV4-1	CASSQDIGELFF	TGCGCCAGCAGCCAAGATATCGGGGAGCTGTTTTTT
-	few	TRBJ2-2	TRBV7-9	CASSLRAGTNTGELFF	TGTGCCAGCAGCTTAAGGGCGGGGACGAACACCGGGGAGCTGTTTTTT
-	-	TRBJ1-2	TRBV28	CASTKRGGWSLNNYGYTF	TGTGCCAGCACCAAAAGGGGGGGTTGGTCCCTTAATAACTATGGCTACACCTTC
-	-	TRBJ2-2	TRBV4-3	CASSQDTTLRDTGELFF	TGCGCCAGCAGCCAAGATACGACCTTGAGGGACACCGGGGAGCTGTTTTTT
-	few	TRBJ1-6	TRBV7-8	CASSFRSGVVLTGANSPLHF	TGTGCCAGCAGCTTTCGTTCTGGCGTTGTGTTGACAGGCGCTAATTCACCCCTCCACTTT
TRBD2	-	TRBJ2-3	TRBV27	CASSVTLRLAGWGDTQYF	TGTGCCAGCAGTGTAACCCTTCGACTAGCGGGGTGGGGAGATACGCAGTATTTT
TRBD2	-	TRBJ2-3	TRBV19	CASSIAEKAGEGDTQYF	TGTGCCAGTAGTATAGCCGAAAAAGCGGGGGAGGGAGATACGCAGTATTTT
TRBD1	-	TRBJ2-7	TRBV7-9	CSSSSGQEYTEQYF	TGTTCCAGCAGCTCGGGACAGGAATACACCGAGCAGTACTTC
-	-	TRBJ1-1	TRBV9	CASSVFVSTEAFF	TGTGCCAGCAGTGTATTCGTCAGTACGGAAGCTTTCTTT
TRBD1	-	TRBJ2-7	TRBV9	CASREGTGSSYEQYF	TGTGCCAGCAGGGAAGGGACAGGGAGCTCCTACGAGCAGTACTTC
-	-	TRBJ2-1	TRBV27	CASSLFGSNEQFF	TGTGCCAGCAGTTTGTTCGGGAGCAATGAGCAGTTCTTC
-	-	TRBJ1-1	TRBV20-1	CSAQRDTEAFF	TGCAGTGCTCAACGGGACACTGAAGCTTTCTTT
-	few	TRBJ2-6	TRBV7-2	CASSPRSTFISGANVLTF	TGTGCCAGCAGCCCACGGAGCACCTTCATCTCTGGGGCCAACGTCCTGACTTTC
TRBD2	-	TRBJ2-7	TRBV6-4	CASPPTSGSSYEQYF	TGTGCCAGCCCCCCCACTAGCGGGAGCTCCTACGAGCAGTACTTC
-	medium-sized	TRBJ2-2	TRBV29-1	CSVEVPSGPDPSGELFF	TGCAGCGTTGAAGTTCCGAGCGGCCCTGACCCTTCTGGGGAGCTGTTTTTT
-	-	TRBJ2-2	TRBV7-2	CASSFIYRAPGELFF	TGTGCCAGCAGCTTCATTTACAGGGCCCCCGGGGAGCTGTTTTTT
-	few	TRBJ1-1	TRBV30	CAWTIQGTRGTEAFF	TGTGCCTGGACTATCCAGGGAACCCGAGGTACTGAAGCTTTCTTT
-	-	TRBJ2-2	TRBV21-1	CASSKAGVLTGELFF	TGTGCCAGCAGCAAAGCAGGGGTCCTCACCGGGGAGCTGTTTTTT
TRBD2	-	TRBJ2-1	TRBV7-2	CASSLRTSGSDGQFF	TGTGCCAGCAGCTTACGGACTAGCGGGAGTGATGGGCAGTTCTTC
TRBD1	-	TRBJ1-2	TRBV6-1	CASSELRGRDGYTF	TGTGCCAGCAGTGAGCTAAGGGGGCGGGATGGCTACACCTTC
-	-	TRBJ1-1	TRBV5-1	CASSLGEGRGGFRNTEAFF	TGCGCCAGCAGCTTGGGGGAAGGGAGAGGGGGTTTTCGGAACACTGAAGCTTTCTTT
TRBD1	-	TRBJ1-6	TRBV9	CASSVQGGNQLHF	TGTGCCAGCAGCGTACAGGGGGGAAACCAGCTCCACTTT
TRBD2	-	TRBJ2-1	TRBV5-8	CASSLFLAGARNEQFF	TGTGCCAGCAGCTTGTTCCTAGCGGGGGCTCGCAATGAGCAGTTCTTC
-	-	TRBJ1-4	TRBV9	CASSVGNSINEKLFF	TGTGCCAGCAGCGTAGGAAACAGCATAAATGAAAAACTGTTTTTT
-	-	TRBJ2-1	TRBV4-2	CASSQDGAGSGNEQFF	TGTGCCAGCAGCCAAGATGGGGCGGGAAGCGGCAATGAGCAGTTCTTC
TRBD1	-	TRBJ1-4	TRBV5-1	CASSLGDRVNEKLFF	TGCGCCAGCAGCTTGGGGGACAGGGTTAATGAAAAACTGTTTTTT
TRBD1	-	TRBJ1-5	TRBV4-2	CASSTLYRGQPQHF	TGTGCCAGCAGTACACTCTACAGGGGTCAGCCCCAGCATTTT
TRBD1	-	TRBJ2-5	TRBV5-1	CASSRILGQEETQYF	TGCGCCAGCAGCCGCATATTAGGACAGGAAGAGACCCAGTACTTC
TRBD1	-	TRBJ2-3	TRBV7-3	CASSLMGQSTDTQYF	TGTGCCAGCAGCTTAATGGGACAGAGCACAGATACGCAGTATTTT
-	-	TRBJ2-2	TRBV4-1	CASSQVMVANTGELFF	TGCGCCAGCAGCCAAGTCATGGTAGCCAACACCGGGGAGCTGTTTTTT
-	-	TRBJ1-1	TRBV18	CASSPVAIQGITEAFF	TGTGCCAGCTCACCCGTCGCCATACAGGGAATCACTGAAGCTTTCTTT
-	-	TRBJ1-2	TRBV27	CASSFSSDYGYTF	TGTGCCAGCAGTTTTTCCAGCGACTATGGCTACACCTTC
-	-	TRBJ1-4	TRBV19	CASSVQYTTNEKLFF	TGTGCCAGTAGTGTCCAGTACACAACTAATGAAAAACTGTTTTTT
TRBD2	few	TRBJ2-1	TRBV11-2	CASSLAGSGHNNEQFF	TGTGCCAGCAGCTTAGCAGGTAGCGGGCACAACAATGAGCAGTTCTTC
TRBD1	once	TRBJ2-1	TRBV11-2	CASSATGDMSYNEQFF	TGTGCCAGCAGCGCAACAGGGGATATGTCCTACAATGAGCAGTTCTTC
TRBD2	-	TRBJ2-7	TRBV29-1	CSVEGLAGEFSYEQYF	TGCAGCGTTGAGGGACTAGCGGGAGAATTCTCCTACGAGCAGTACTTC
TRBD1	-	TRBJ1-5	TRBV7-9	CASSHPGQVGQPQHF	TGTGCCAGCAGCCACCCGGGACAGGTGGGTCAGCCCCAGCATTTT